Presented here are 9 T cell receptor beta chains from one specimen sequenced in a study of cytomegalovirus exposure and HLA in healthy donors. Researchers ran the PCR with 60 Vbeta and 13 Jbeta primers. Sequenced by immunoSEQ multiplex PCR; TCRdb stores in-frame clones only, minus some. The sample holds roughly 77,000 clones. Sequenced: PBMCs. These TCRs come from a female donor in good health and CMV-seropositive.

The gene calls are TRBV5-1 and TRBJ1-2, with D maybe TRBD1 (5 bases). Germline V gene lookup returns CDR1 SGHRS and CDR2 YFSETQ. The CDR3 has 15 amino acids. V lost 0 bases, J lost 4 bases, and 13 bases lay in between. The DNA of the CDR3 is TGCGCCAGCAGCTTGGCCGTCGGGGGTGGCTATGGCTACACCTTC. Amino acids: CASSLAVGGGYGYTF.

The CDR3: CASRLANTGELFF. CDR3 sequence (DNA): TGTGCCAGCAGACTCGCGAACACCGGGGAGCTGTTTTTT. This rearrangement joins TRBV6-5 to TRBJ2-2; D remains ambiguous. This CDR3 has 13 residues. V gave up 6 bases and J gave up 0 bases, with 5 bases separating them. From germline, CDR1 is MNHEY and CDR2 SVGAGI.

In the case of this clone: The junction differs from germline at one of its ends, possibly a read error. Here the CDR3 reads CASSPGPSTDKQYF. The CDR3 DNA reads as TGCGCCAGCAGCCCTGGACCTAGCACAGATAAGCAGTATTTT. The chain carries TRBV5-1 and TRBJ2-3, with D possibly being TRBD2 (5 bases). The CDR3 covers 14 residues. CDR1 is SGHRS, CDR2 YFSETQ, per germline.

Here the CDR3 reads CASRAGGWNNQPQHF. The CDR3 DNA sequence: TGTGCCAGTAGAGCGGGGGGTTGGAACAATCAGCCCCAGCATTTT. This chain joins TRBV19 and TRBJ1-5, with D possibly matching TRBD1 (5 bases). The V end lost 6 bases, the J end lost 3 bases, and 15 bases lay between the germline ends. This CDR3 contains 15 residues. Germline V gene data show CDR1 as LNHDA and CDR2 as SQIVND (reference sequence).

The chain employs TRBV18 and TRBJ2-7; perhaps TRBD1 as D (5 bases). V dropped 0 bases and J dropped 3 bases, with 9 bases sitting between them. Per germline, CDR1 KGHSH and CDR2 LQKENI. The CDR3 is 14 residues long. CDR3 amino acids: CASSPPGRVYEQYF. CDR3 sequence (DNA): TGTGCCAGCTCACCACCGGGCAGGGTCTACGAGCAGTACTTC.

In nucleotides, the CDR3 is TGTGCCAGCAGCGATGGGGGCGGCACCTCCTACGAGCAGTACTTC. Residues: CASSDGGGTSYEQYF. The rearrangement uses TRBV6-5 and TRBJ2-7, with D possibly TRBD1 on 6 matching bases. Trimming pared 6 bases from V and 0 bases from J, leaving 15 bases between. CDR1 is MNHEY and CDR2 is SVGAGI in the germline V gene. The CDR3 has 15 amino acids.

The chain joins TRBV19 to TRBJ1-5, with TRBD1 as a possible D gene (6 bases). Germline CDR1 is LNHDA and CDR2 is SQIVND (reference sequence). Deletions cut 6 bases from V and 7 bases from J, with 19 bases between. This CDR3 comprises 15 residues. The CDR3 region has the DNA TGTGCCAGTAGCCTTCGTCAGGGGCCGCACCAGCCCCAGCATTTT. Translating gives CASSLRQGPHQPQHF.

V is TRBV7-9 and J is TRBJ1-1, with a weak D call TRBD1 (6 bases). CDR1 SEHNR and CDR2 FQNEAQ come from the germline V gene (reference sequence). The V gene lost 3 bases and the J gene lost 0 bases, with 8 bases spanning the gap. The CDR3 is made up of 14 amino acids. CDR3 amino acids: CASSLGTLNTEAFF. As DNA, the CDR3 is TGTGCCAGCAGCTTGGGGACATTGAACACTGAAGCTTTCTTT.

The rearrangement uses TRBV7-9 and TRBJ1-1; possible D gene TRBD1, 6 bases. CDR3 length equals 15 residues. V was pared by 8 bases and J by 0 bases, with 16 bases between. Germline V gene sequence: CDR1 SEHNR, CDR2 FQNEAQ (reference sequence). The CDR3 nucleotides are TGTGCCAGCGGGACATCGGGGATCATGAACACTGAAGCTTTCTTT. Its translation is CASGTSGIMNTEAFF.